The 23 T cell receptor beta chains below were found in one sample sequenced in a study of radiotherapy plus CTLA-4 blockade in lung cancer. Profiling relied on immunoSEQ multiplex PCR, and the TCRdb table lists in-frame clones only, not all of them. This sample has around 55,000 clones; roughly four fifths occur once, and the top ten carry under 7%. Here the sequenced sample was peripheral blood, taken from a patient treated with radiotherapy plus ipilimumab. All receptors come from a human donor with non-small cell lung cancer whose response to radiotherapy plus ipilimumab could not be evaluated.

The chain has TRBV4-1 and TRBJ1-1, with TRBD1 as a possible D gene (5 bases). This CDR3 spans 13 amino acids. V lost 2 bases and J lost 9, with 13 bases in between. The germline V gene encodes CDR1 MGHRA and CDR2 YSYEKL. This chain's CDR3 is CASSQPGTGKAFF. Here the CDR3 DNA reads TGCGCCAGCAGCCAACCCGGTACAGGAAAAGCTTTCTTT.

This sequence joins TRBV5-1 and TRBJ1-1; D perhaps matches TRBD1 (6 bases). V gave up 3 bases and J gave up 6 bases, with 15 bases separating them. CDR1 SGHRS and CDR2 YFSETQ come from the germline V gene. The CDR3 length is 14 residues. The CDR3 bases are TGCGCCAGCAGCTACTCAGGGGCGCTGGCTGAAGCTTTCTTT. Translating gives CASSYSGALAEAFF.

The chain joins TRBV11-2 to TRBJ1-1; TRBD1 matches at 8 bases. Germline V CDR1 and CDR2: SGHAT, FQNNGV. The V and J ends lost 5 bases and 3 bases, in that order; junction bases with no gene match: 8. The CDR3 loop spans 15 amino acids. The CDR3 reads CASSVNRGGDTEAFF. The CDR3 DNA is TGTGCCAGCAGCGTAAACAGGGGGGGGGACACTGAAGCTTTCTTT.

The chain uses TRBV4-1 and TRBJ1-2; TRBD1 agrees at 7 bases. With 3 bases clipped from V and 3 bases from J, the junction kept 16 bases outside the gene matches. CDR1 and CDR2 from the germline V gene are MGHRA and YSYEKL. CDR3 size: 18 residues. CDR3 region: CASSHQPFPDREDYGYTF. The CDR3 region has the DNA TGCGCCAGCAGCCACCAACCTTTCCCCGACAGGGAGGACTATGGCTACACCTTC.

The chain recombines TRBV11-3 with TRBJ2-7; a weak D match, TRBD1 (6 bases). The V end lost 6 bases, the J end lost 5 bases, and 17 bases lay between the germline ends. CDR3 length: 14 residues. The germline V gene encodes CDR1 SGHNT and CDR2 YENEEA. The CDR3 here is CASSPGLAGDEQYF. CDR3 nucleotides: TGTGCCAGCAGTCCCGGCCTAGCAGGGGACGAGCAGTACTTC.

This clone was seen just once. The chain recombines TRBV7-9 with TRBJ2-3; 10 bases are a match to TRBD1. From germline, CDR1 is SEHNR and CDR2 FQNEAQ (reference sequence). This CDR3 comprises 15 residues. The V and J ends lost 5 bases and 1 base, in that order; junction bases with no gene match: 3. CDR3 residues: CASSPGTGGTDTQYF. CDR3 DNA: TGTGCCAGCAGCCCCGGGACAGGGGGCACAGATACGCAGTATTTT. Drawing the rest from reference TRBV7-9 and TRBJ2-3, the complete variable domain is DTGVSQNPRHKITKRGQNVTFRCDPISEHNRLYWYRQTLGQGPEFLTYFQNEAQLEKSRLLSDRFSAERPKGSFSTLEIQRTEQGDSAMYLCASSPGTGGTDTQYFGPGTRLTVL.

This chain's CDR3 is CASRRGNAGYTF. CDR3 nucleotide sequence: TGTGCCAGTAGAAGAGGGAATGCGGGCTACACCTTC. V and J are TRBV19 and TRBJ1-2; D is unresolved. V lost 6 bases to trimming and J lost 8 bases, with 13 bases between them. The CDR3 is 12 amino acids. In germline, CDR1 is LNHDA, CDR2 SQIVND (reference sequence).

This clone was recorded only once. V usage is TRBV30 and J usage is TRBJ2-2; 10 bases match TRBD1. CDR1 is GTSNPN and CDR2 is SVGIG in the germline V gene (reference sequence). This CDR3 spans 14 amino acids. With 5 bases clipped from V and 6 bases from J, the junction kept 6 bases outside the gene matches. The CDR3 here is CAWGGQGFSGELFF. In nucleotides, the CDR3 is TGTGCCTGGGGGGGACAGGGGTTTTCCGGGGAGCTGTTTTTT. Using reference TRBV30 and TRBJ2-2 for the parts outside the CDR3, the full variable domain is SQTIHQWPATLVQPVGSPLSLECTVEGTSNPNLYWYRQAAGRGLQLLFYSVGIGQISSEVPQNLSASRPQDRQFILSSKKLLLSDSGFYLCAWGGQGFSGELFFGEGSRLTVL.

J is TRBJ2-7 and V is TRBV14; D is possibly TRBD2 (5 bases). The CDR3 runs 13 residues. Trimming left V 1 base short and J 2 bases short, with 6 bases between. Looked up from germline, CDR1 is SGHDN and CDR2 is FVKESK. The CDR3 region is CASSQAGTYEQYF. In nucleotides, the CDR3 is TGTGCCAGCAGCCAAGCGGGAACCTACGAGCAGTACTTC.

The chain joins TRBV9 to TRBJ1-3; D is unclear. Germline CDR1 is SGDLS and CDR2 is YYNGEE. V lost 0 bases to trimming and J lost 1 base, with 11 bases between them. The CDR3 has 16 amino acids. CDR3 residues: CASSVEAFSSGNTIYF. CDR3 in DNA: TGTGCCAGCAGCGTAGAAGCATTTAGTTCTGGAAACACCATATATTTT.

This chain connects TRBV2 to TRBJ1-4, with TRBD1 identical over 9 bases. The CDR3 has 14 amino acids. The germline V gene has CDR1 SNHLY and CDR2 FYNNEI. The ends lost 5 bases at V and 8 bases at J; junction bases unmatched: 6. DNA of the CDR3: TGTGCCAGCAGTTGGGACAGGGCAGGGGAAAAACTGTTTTTT. Translation gives CASSWDRAGEKLFF.

This clone was observed a handful of times. V and J are TRBV6-8 and TRBJ1-3; perhaps TRBD1 as D (5 bases). The ends were cut back, 7 bases at V and 2 bases at J, with 12 bases in the middle. The CDR3 is 14 residues long. Per germline, CDR1 MNHGY and CDR2 SAAAGT. CDR3 bases: TGTGCCAGCACAGGGCCGTTGACTGGAAACACCATATATTTT. Encoded protein: CASTGPLTGNTIYF.

The chain carries TRBV27 and TRBJ2-2, with 12 bases fitting TRBD2. CDR3 length: 16 amino acids. Looked up from germline, CDR1 is MNHEY and CDR2 is SMNVEV (reference sequence). V trimming: 2 bases; J trimming: 7 bases; junction bases outside the gene matches: 5. CDR3 loop: CASSLLLAGGIGELFF. CDR3 DNA sequence: TGTGCCAGCAGTTTACTACTAGCGGGGGGAATCGGGGAGCTGTTTTTT.

This rearrangement joins TRBV11-2 to TRBJ2-7; D gene uncertain. The CDR3 covers 17 residues. Trimming removed 0 bases from V and 2 bases from J, with 17 bases in between. The germline V gene has CDR1 SGHAT and CDR2 FQNNGV. The CDR3 loop is CASSLDRSTESAYEQYF. The CDR3 DNA follows: TGTGCCAGCAGCTTAGATCGGTCCACGGAGTCCGCCTACGAGCAGTACTTC.

For this clone: This sample also contains other DNA sequences that code for the same CDR3. The V call is TRBV29-1, the J call TRBJ2-3; D might be TRBD2 (8 bases). Looked up from germline, CDR1 is SQVTM and CDR2 is ANQGSEA. The CDR3 runs 19 residues. The ends were cut back, 5 bases at V and 0 bases at J, with 27 bases in the middle. CDR3: CSVSGTSGGQKTSTDTQYF. The CDR3 nucleotides read TGCAGCGTTTCCGGGACTAGTGGGGGACAGAAGACTAGCACAGATACGCAGTATTTT.

This clone was observed a few times. The CDR3 here is CASTPAPRVSGANVLTF. CDR3 DNA sequence: TGCGCCAGCACCCCTGCCCCCCGGGTCTCTGGGGCCAACGTCCTGACTTTC. The gene calls are TRBV5-1 and TRBJ2-6; no clear D. Trimming cost V 6 bases and J 0 bases, with 16 bases left between them. The CDR3 contains 17 residues. Germline V gives CDR1 SGHRS, CDR2 YFSETQ.

The chain couples TRBV11-2 to TRBJ1-2, with a possible D match to TRBD1 (6 bases). CDR1 is SGHAT and CDR2 is FQNNGV in the germline V gene. V lost 1 base, J lost 2 bases, and 11 bases lay in between. This CDR3 has 15 amino acids. This chain's CDR3 is CASSLVGGANYGYTF. The CDR3 region has the DNA TGTGCCAGCAGCTTAGTAGGGGGGGCGAACTATGGCTACACCTTC.

V gene TRBV29-1 combines with J gene TRBJ2-3, with TRBD1 matching 8 bases. J lost 4 bases, V lost 6 bases, and 9 bases had no gene match. Germline values: CDR1 SQVTM, CDR2 ANQGSEA. This CDR3 is 14 amino acids long. The CDR3 nucleotides read TGCAGCGTCCGGACAGGGAGTGACGCAGATACGCAGTATTTT. Residues: CSVRTGSDADTQYF.

V usage is TRBV6-6 and J usage is TRBJ2-7, with D possibly matching TRBD1 (6 bases). The germline V gene has CDR1 MNHNY and CDR2 SVGAGI (reference sequence). This CDR3 region has 15 residues. V was shortened by 6 bases and J by 3 bases, with 18 bases between the two germline ends. The CDR3 region has the DNA TGTGCCAGCAGGGAACAAGGGGGTGGTTTCTACGAGCAGTACTTC. Its protein product is CASREQGGGFYEQYF.

The chain carries TRBV11-3 and TRBJ2-3, with D tentatively TRBD2 (6 bases). There are 15 residues in the CDR3. CDR1 SGHNT and CDR2 YENEEA come from the germline V gene. The V gene lost 1 base and the J gene lost 1 base, with 9 bases spanning the gap. The CDR3 protein is CASSLGSGGTDTQYF. CDR3 nucleotides: TGTGCCAGCAGCTTAGGCTCGGGGGGCACAGATACGCAGTATTTT.

For this clone: Other DNA variants within this sample encode the same CDR3. The chain uses TRBV2 and TRBJ2-3; D not resolved. In germline, CDR1 is SNHLY, CDR2 FYNNEI. V lost 3 bases to trimming and J lost 6 bases, with 4 bases between them. The CDR3 totals 11 residues. CDR3 sequence (DNA): TGTGCCAGCAGTGAGAGGGATACGCAGTATTTT. Encoded protein: CASSERDTQYF. Variable domain in full (rest from reference TRBV2 and TRBJ2-3): EPEVTQTPSHQVTQMGQEVILRCVPISNHLYFYWYRQILGQKVEFLVSFYNNEISEKSEIFDDQFSVERPDGSNFTLKIRSTKLEDSAMYFCASSERDTQYFGPGTRLTVL.

The gene calls are TRBV5-6 and TRBJ2-2; a possible D gene is TRBD1 (5 bases). The CDR3 consists of 15 residues. Germline-derived CDR1 and CDR2 are SGHDT and YYEEEE. The germline V and J ends were trimmed by 4 bases and 3 bases, with 13 bases remaining between them. This CDR3 is CASSSRTSYTGELFF. The CDR3 nucleotides are TGTGCCAGCAGCAGCCGGACATCTTACACCGGGGAGCTGTTTTTT. Complete variable domain (other parts from reference TRBV5-6 and TRBJ2-2): DAGVTQSPTHLIKTRGQQVTLRCSPKSGHDTVSWYQQALGQGPQFIFQYYEEEERQRGNFPDRFSGHQFPNYSSELNVNALLLGDSALYLCASSSRTSYTGELFFGEGSRLTVL.

The chain is built from TRBV5-1 and TRBJ2-6; D is undetermined. The CDR3 is made up of 16 amino acids. Germline lookup yields CDR1 SGHRS and CDR2 YFSETQ. V lost 0 bases and J 0 bases, leaving 7 bases between the germline ends. This CDR3 is CASSLATNSGANVLTF. DNA for the CDR3: TGCGCCAGCAGCTTGGCGACAAACTCTGGGGCCAACGTCCTGACTTTC.